These T cell receptor beta chains were read from a single sample in a study of blood T cell repertoires in COVID-19. Generated by immunoSEQ multiplex PCR, the TCRdb table keeps only in-frame clones and is missing some. The data hold about 480,000 clones, with about 91% observed a single time. The specimen was peripheral blood. These receptors originate from a woman aged 50 to 60 with COVID-19, enrolled during active disease. The CDR3 runs from the conserved cysteine through the conserved F or W. Fields, in order: J gene, D gene, V gene, clone size, CDR3 protein, CDR3 DNA. The D gene is left open where the match is weak. Clone sizes are given selectively: once, few, many, or a class where the clone is expanded.

J gene: TRBJ2-7; D gene: -; V gene: TRBV5-1; clone size: -; CDR3 protein: CASSLGGGTSPYEQYF; CDR3 DNA: TGCGCCAGCAGCTTGGGCGGCGGGACGTCGCCTTACGAGCAGTACTTC
J gene: TRBJ2-7; D gene: -; V gene: TRBV10-2; clone size: few; CDR3 protein: CASRGFYEQYF; CDR3 DNA: TGCGCCAGCCGAGGCTTCTACGAGCAGTACTTC
J gene: TRBJ1-1; D gene: -; V gene: TRBV13; clone size: once; CDR3 protein: CASSSPGGRTEAFF; CDR3 DNA: TGTGCCAGCAGCTCCCCGGGGGGGCGCACTGAAGCTTTCTTT
J gene: TRBJ1-5; D gene: -; V gene: TRBV2; clone size: -; CDR3 protein: CASSEDTSLILPQHF; CDR3 DNA: TGTGCCAGCAGTGAAGACACCTCGCTCATTTTGCCCCAGCATTTT
J gene: TRBJ1-4; D gene: TRBD1; V gene: TRBV30; clone size: -; CDR3 protein: CAGDRGMNEKLFF; CDR3 DNA: TGTGCCGGAGACAGGGGGATGAATGAAAAACTGTTTTTT
J gene: TRBJ1-1; D gene: -; V gene: TRBV9; clone size: -; CDR3 protein: CASSVNSQENTEAFF; CDR3 DNA: TGTGCCAGCAGCGTAAACTCTCAGGAGAACACTGAAGCTTTCTTT
J gene: TRBJ1-1; D gene: -; V gene: TRBV19; clone size: -; CDR3 protein: CASSFSGAAEAFF; CDR3 DNA: TGTGCCAGTAGTTTTTCAGGGGCCGCAGAAGCTTTCTTT
J gene: TRBJ2-2; D gene: -; V gene: TRBV19; clone size: -; CDR3 protein: CASNPDRTGELFF; CDR3 DNA: TGTGCCAGCAACCCCGACAGAACCGGGGAGCTGTTTTTT
J gene: TRBJ2-2; D gene: TRBD1; V gene: TRBV7-8; clone size: -; CDR3 protein: CASSLGDRGIGELFF; CDR3 DNA: TGTGCCAGCAGCTTAGGGGACAGGGGGATCGGGGAGCTGTTTTTT
J gene: TRBJ2-3; D gene: -; V gene: TRBV15; clone size: -; CDR3 protein: CATSRGGGTTDTQYF; CDR3 DNA: TGTGCCACCAGCAGAGGGGGCGGGACGACAGATACGCAGTATTTT
J gene: TRBJ1-1; D gene: TRBD1; V gene: TRBV6-5; clone size: once; CDR3 protein: CASRDDRGIAFF; CDR3 DNA: TGTGCCAGCAGAGATGACAGGGGTATAGCTTTCTTT
J gene: TRBJ2-7; D gene: TRBD1; V gene: TRBV5-4; clone size: -; CDR3 protein: CASSSTGAYEQYF; CDR3 DNA: TGTGCCAGCAGCAGTACAGGGGCCTACGAGCAGTACTTC
J gene: TRBJ2-7; D gene: TRBD1; V gene: TRBV5-1; clone size: -; CDR3 protein: CASSQGQGVGYEQYF; CDR3 DNA: TGCGCCAGCAGCCAAGGACAGGGGGTGGGGTACGAGCAGTACTTC
J gene: TRBJ1-1; D gene: -; V gene: TRBV2; clone size: -; CDR3 protein: CASTLRGRGEAFF; CDR3 DNA: TGTGCCAGCACGTTAAGGGGAAGAGGAGAAGCTTTCTTT
J gene: TRBJ2-5; D gene: -; V gene: TRBV6-5; clone size: -; CDR3 protein: CASRRGAETQYF; CDR3 DNA: TGTGCCAGCAGACGCGGGGCGGAGACCCAGTACTTC
J gene: TRBJ2-3; D gene: -; V gene: TRBV27; clone size: -; CDR3 protein: CASSLREAASAGDTQYF; CDR3 DNA: TGTGCCAGCAGTCTCCGAGAAGCCGCTTCGGCGGGGGATACGCAGTATTTT
J gene: TRBJ1-3; D gene: TRBD1; V gene: TRBV9; clone size: -; CDR3 protein: CASSWGDRGSGNTIYF; CDR3 DNA: TGTGCCAGCAGCTGGGGAGACAGGGGATCTGGAAACACCATATATTTT
J gene: TRBJ2-4; D gene: TRBD2; V gene: TRBV11-2; clone size: -; CDR3 protein: CASSYERGGPPKNIQYF; CDR3 DNA: TGTGCCAGCAGCTATGAGCGGGGGGGCCCCCCCAAAAACATTCAGTACTTC
J gene: TRBJ2-3; D gene: -; V gene: TRBV13; clone size: few; CDR3 protein: CASSWGPGADTQYF; CDR3 DNA: TGTGCCAGCAGCTGGGGCCCAGGGGCAGATACGCAGTATTTT
J gene: TRBJ1-5; D gene: TRBD1; V gene: TRBV3-1/TRBV3-2; clone size: -; CDR3 protein: CASSPSGQGGNQPQHF; CDR3 DNA: TGTGCCAGCAGCCCTTCAGGACAGGGCGGCAATCAGCCCCAGCATTTT
J gene: TRBJ2-7; D gene: -; V gene: TRBV7-7; clone size: -; CDR3 protein: CASSLGPSYEQYF; CDR3 DNA: TGTGCCAGCAGCTTAGGGCCAAGTTACGAGCAGTACTTC
J gene: TRBJ1-1; D gene: -; V gene: TRBV14; clone size: -; CDR3 protein: CASSQESQGWTEAFF; CDR3 DNA: TGTGCCAGCAGCCAAGAAAGCCAGGGGTGGACTGAAGCTTTCTTT
J gene: TRBJ2-2; D gene: -; V gene: TRBV10-2; clone size: -; CDR3 protein: CASSETDGTANTGELFF; CDR3 DNA: TGCGCCAGCAGTGAAACCGACGGGACTGCGAACACCGGGGAGCTGTTTTTT
J gene: TRBJ2-5; D gene: TRBD1; V gene: TRBV18; clone size: -; CDR3 protein: CASSPPGQGQGETQYF; CDR3 DNA: TGTGCCAGCTCACCACCTGGACAGGGACAGGGAGAGACCCAGTACTTC
J gene: TRBJ1-1; D gene: -; V gene: TRBV5-6; clone size: few; CDR3 protein: CASSLAGGRDTEAFF; CDR3 DNA: TGTGCCAGCAGCTTGGCGGGGGGCCGGGACACTGAAGCTTTCTTT
J gene: TRBJ2-3; D gene: TRBD2; V gene: TRBV19; clone size: -; CDR3 protein: CASSLSGTRDTQYF; CDR3 DNA: TGTGCCAGTAGTTTATCCGGGACTAGAGATACGCAGTATTTT
J gene: TRBJ2-7; D gene: TRBD1; V gene: TRBV10-3; clone size: -; CDR3 protein: CAISGTGGPYEQYF; CDR3 DNA: TGTGCCATCTCGGGGACAGGGGGACCCTACGAGCAGTACTTC
J gene: TRBJ2-7; D gene: -; V gene: TRBV15; clone size: -; CDR3 protein: CATSRGGDSYEQYF; CDR3 DNA: TGTGCCACCAGCAGAGGGGGGGACTCCTACGAGCAGTACTTC
J gene: TRBJ1-2; D gene: -; V gene: TRBV11-1; clone size: -; CDR3 protein: CASSLNLGASGGYTF; CDR3 DNA: TGTGCCAGCAGCTTAAATCTGGGGGCTTCGGGCGGCTACACCTTC
J gene: TRBJ2-7; D gene: -; V gene: TRBV6-6; clone size: few; CDR3 protein: CATALDSSYEQYF; CDR3 DNA: TGTGCCACCGCCCTGGACTCCTCCTACGAGCAGTACTTC
J gene: TRBJ1-2; D gene: -; V gene: TRBV18; clone size: -; CDR3 protein: CASSPPVGQPGYGYTF; CDR3 DNA: TGTGCCAGCTCACCACCAGTAGGACAGCCCGGCTATGGCTACACCTTC
J gene: TRBJ1-6; D gene: -; V gene: TRBV4-1; clone size: few; CDR3 protein: CASSPRGGRYNSPLHF; CDR3 DNA: TGCGCCAGCAGCCCCCGAGGAGGGAGGTATAATTCACCCCTCCACTTT
J gene: TRBJ1-1; D gene: -; V gene: TRBV19; clone size: -; CDR3 protein: CASRDSRRNTEAFF; CDR3 DNA: TGTGCCAGTAGGGACAGTCGGCGGAACACTGAAGCTTTCTTT
J gene: TRBJ2-7; D gene: TRBD2; V gene: TRBV5-1; clone size: once; CDR3 protein: CASSHPGLAPIYEQYF; CDR3 DNA: TGCGCCAGCAGTCACCCGGGACTAGCGCCAATCTACGAGCAGTACTTC
J gene: TRBJ1-2; D gene: -; V gene: TRBV9; clone size: -; CDR3 protein: CASSTDSGRGYGYTF; CDR3 DNA: TGTGCCAGCAGCACTGACTCCGGACGGGGCTATGGCTACACCTTC